One sample yielded the 24 T cell receptor beta chains listed below, sequenced in a study of blood T cell repertoires in COVID-19. Data came from immunoSEQ multiplex PCR; TCRdb stores just in-frame clones and leaves some out. The data contain under 85,000 clones, approximately 88% of them singletons. The source material was peripheral blood. These receptors were taken from an elderly woman with active or convalescent COVID-19.

The chain is built from TRBV10-1 and TRBJ2-2; 8 positions match TRBD2. Germline V lookup: CDR1 WNHNN, CDR2 SYGVQD (reference sequence). Trimming cost V 6 bases and J 6 bases; bases outside gene matches: 3. The CDR3 runs to 13 residues. DNA for the CDR3: TGCGCCAGCAGCCCCGGGGGGGCCGGGGAGCTGTTTTTT. As protein: CASSPGGAGELFF.

This clone occurred once. The chain couples TRBV2 to TRBJ2-7, with D possibly being TRBD2 (6 bases). In germline, CDR1 is SNHLY, CDR2 FYNNEI. The CDR3 runs 14 residues. Trimming removed 4 bases at V and 0 bases at J, with 10 bases between. The CDR3 nucleotides are TGTGCCAGCAGTGGGGAGGCTCACTCCTACGAGCAGTACTTC. As protein: CASSGEAHSYEQYF.

The CDR3 is CASSYSGRPGDQPQHF. In DNA, the CDR3 is TGTGCCAGCAGTTACTCGGGCAGGCCCGGGGATCAGCCCCAGCATTTT. The chain joins TRBV6-2 or TRBV6-3 to TRBJ1-5; no clear D. This CDR3 contains 16 residues. V was cut by 0 bases and J by 5 bases, with 14 bases left in between. Germline values: CDR1 MNHEY, CDR2 SVGEGT.

The rearrangement uses TRBV28 and TRBJ2-6; weak D call: TRBD1 (5 bases). The CDR3 has 20 residues. Between the trimmed V and J ends, which lost 3 bases and 0 bases, there was a span of 21 bases. Germline lookup yields CDR1 MDHEN and CDR2 SYDVKM. DNA for the CDR3: TGTGCCAGCAGTTTGACAGCAAACCATCTAAAATACTCTGGGGCCAACGTCCTGACTTTC. Translation gives CASSLTANHLKYSGANVLTF.

CDR3 sequence (DNA): TGTGCCACCGACAGGGACCCTGGAAACACCATATATTTT. Translating it yields CATDRDPGNTIYF. V is TRBV10-3 and J is TRBJ1-3; 7 positions agree with TRBD1. Germline V lookup: CDR1 ENHRY, CDR2 SYGVKD. CDR3 length: 13 residues. After removal of 10 bases from V and 2 bases from J, the junction contained 5 bases not matched to a gene.

The rearrangement uses TRBV28 and TRBJ2-1; the match to TRBD1 covers 8 bases. CDR3 length equals 16 residues. With 5 bases clipped from V and 0 bases from J, the junction kept 6 bases outside the gene matches. Germline CDR1 MDHEN, CDR2 SYDVKM. The CDR3 DNA reads as TGTGCCAGCAGTAAACAGGGGGTCCTCTCCTACAATGAGCAGTTCTTC. This translates into CASSKQGVLSYNEQFF.

The chain uses TRBV28 and TRBJ1-1, with D possibly being TRBD1 (6 bases). The CDR3 sequence is 15 residues long. V lost 5 bases to trimming and J lost 1 base, with 14 bases between them. The germline V gene has CDR1 MDHEN and CDR2 SYDVKM. The CDR3, as DNA: TGTGCCAGCAGTCAACAGGGTTTTTCGAACACTGAAGCTTTCTTT. Amino acid sequence: CASSQQGFSNTEAFF.

Comments on this clone: Additional DNA sequences in this sample encode the identical CDR3. The chain links TRBV28 to TRBJ1-2, with D maybe TRBD1 (6 bases). Per germline, CDR1 MDHEN and CDR2 SYDVKM. Trimming left V 5 bases short and J 3 bases short, with 10 bases between. The CDR3 spans 13 residues. CDR3: CASSLQGYYGYTF. The DNA for the CDR3 is TGTGCCAGCAGTCTACAGGGTTACTATGGCTACACCTTC.

J is TRBJ1-2 and V is TRBV7-2; no reliable D call. Germline CDR1 is SGHTA and CDR2 is FQGNSA. The CDR3 loop spans 12 amino acids. V was cut by 5 bases and J by 8 bases, with 12 bases left in between. DNA of the CDR3: TGTGCCAGCAGCCCATCAATCGGGGGCTACACCTTC. It is translated as CASSPSIGGYTF.

This clone was seen more than once but under ten times. The genes are TRBV5-6 and TRBJ1-6, with D possibly TRBD1 on 5 matching bases. V lost 0 bases, J lost 8 bases, and 9 bases lay in between. The CDR3 loop spans 14 amino acids. CDR1 and CDR2 from the germline V gene are SGHDT and YYEEEE. For the CDR3, the DNA is TGTGCCAGCAGCTTGGGACAGAATTATTCACCCCTCCACTTT. It translates to CASSLGQNYSPLHF.

The chain uses TRBV7-2 and TRBJ1-6; D call uncertain. Germline lookup yields CDR1 SGHTA and CDR2 FQGNSA. Deletions cut 5 bases from V and 9 bases from J, with 14 bases between. This CDR3 is 14 amino acids long. DNA for the CDR3: TGTGCCAGCAGCCCTCGTAGGAGCGGTTCACCCCTCCACTTT. Its protein is CASSPRRSGSPLHF. Full variable domain (outside the CDR3, taken from reference TRBV7-2 and TRBJ1-6): GAGVSQSPSNKVTEKGKDVELRCDPISGHTALYWYRQSLGQGLEFLIYFQGNSAPDKSGLPSDRFSAERTGGSVSTLTIQRTQQEDSAVYLCASSPRRSGSPLHFGNGTRLTVT.

The chain employs TRBV25-1 and TRBJ1-2, with D hard to call. The V gene lost 0 bases and the J gene lost 8 bases, with 22 bases spanning the gap. CDR3 length: 17 amino acids. The germline V gene encodes CDR1 MGHDK and CDR2 SYGVNS. The CDR3 is CASSEYGSGRASRGYTF. The CDR3 nucleotides read TGTGCCAGCAGTGAATACGGTTCGGGAAGGGCTTCTCGGGGCTACACCTTC.

This rearrangement joins TRBV7-6 to TRBJ1-5; D unclear. The CDR3 runs to 14 residues. The germline V and J ends were trimmed by 5 bases and 1 base, with 9 bases remaining between them. Germline V gene data show CDR1 as SGHVS and CDR2 as FNYEAQ. In DNA form, the CDR3 reads TGTGCCAGCAGCCCAGGCTTGAGCAATCAGCCCCAGCATTTT. Encoded protein: CASSPGLSNQPQHF.

The sample holds many counts of this clone. The chain recombines TRBV9 with TRBJ2-7; TRBD1 might be the D (6 bases). The CDR3 consists of 14 residues. Germline CDR1 is SGDLS and CDR2 is YYNGEE. Trimming left V 7 bases short and J 3 bases short, with 17 bases between. CDR3 bases: TGTGCCAGCGGCAAGAACAGGGTTATCTACGAGCAGTACTTC. Its protein is CASGKNRVIYEQYF.

The genes are TRBV5-1 and TRBJ2-3; possibly TRBD2 for D (5 bases). Trimming took 0 bases from V and 2 from J, leaving 10 bases between them. The CDR3 loop spans 15 amino acids. Germline CDR1 reads SGHRS; CDR2 reads YFSETQ. CDR3 nucleotide sequence: TGCGCCAGCAGCTTGGGACTACCGAACACAGATACGCAGTATTTT. This translates into CASSLGLPNTDTQYF.

This clone occurred a few times. This chain uses TRBV28 with TRBJ2-2, with 9 bases that match TRBD1. V lost 6 bases to trimming and J lost 6 bases; unmatched junction nucleotides: 5. Germline V gene data show CDR1 as MDHEN and CDR2 as SYDVKM. The CDR3 spans 14 residues. The CDR3: CASRGQGKAGELFF. CDR3 nucleotides: TGTGCCAGCAGGGGACAGGGAAAAGCCGGGGAGCTGTTTTTT. Full variable domain (rest looked up from reference TRBV28 and TRBJ2-2): DVKVTQSSRYLVKRTGEKVFLECVQDMDHENMFWYRQDPGLGLRLIYFSYDVKMKEKGDIPEGYSVSREKKERFSLILESASTNQTSMYLCASRGQGKAGELFFGEGSRLTVL.

V gene TRBV7-2 combines with J gene TRBJ1-1; D unresolved. This CDR3 comprises 15 residues. Deletions cut 5 bases from V and 7 bases from J, with 20 bases between. From germline, CDR1 is SGHTA and CDR2 FQGNSA. The CDR3 protein is CASSLQAQILSEAFF. The CDR3 bases are TGTGCCAGCAGCCTCCAGGCCCAAATATTAAGTGAAGCTTTCTTT.

This clone was picked up one time. The CDR3 spells CASSFQGHTIYF. In DNA form, the CDR3 reads TGTGCCAGCAGCTTCCAGGGCCACACCATATATTTT. The chain combines TRBV7-2 with TRBJ1-3; weak D call: TRBD1 (5 bases). Germline CDR1 and CDR2: SGHTA and FQGNSA. V was clipped by 3 bases and J by 8 bases, with 8 bases between them. This CDR3 is 12 amino acids long.

The genes are TRBV3-1 (or the pseudogene TRBV3-2) and TRBJ2-2; 12 bases are a match to TRBD2. The CDR3 has 19 residues. The junction had 12 bases not matched to a gene; V was cut back by 3 bases and J by 4 bases. Germline V gene data show CDR1 as LGHDT and CDR2 as YNNKEL (reference sequence). CDR3 nucleotides: TGTGCCAGCAGCCATAGCGGGCTAGCGGGGGGGCCCCCCACCGGGGAGCTGTTTTTT. Its protein is CASSHSGLAGGPPTGELFF.

The V gene is TRBV28, the J gene TRBJ2-5; TRBD2 matches at 10 bases. The CDR3 spans 14 residues. Trimming removed 6 bases from V and 2 bases from J; junction bases left unmatched: 3. CDR1 is MDHEN, CDR2 SYDVKM, per germline. CDR3 loop: CASRPGLAQETQYF. Written as DNA, the CDR3 is TGTGCCAGCAGACCGGGACTAGCGCAAGAGACCCAGTACTTC.

CDR3 sequence reads: CASSLLGGAGYGYTF. CDR3 coding DNA: TGTGCCAGCAGCTTGTTAGGGGGCGCGGGGTATGGCTACACCTTC. The chain recombines TRBV5-4 with TRBJ1-2, with TRBD1 matching over 7 bases. The CDR3 consists of 15 residues. Germline V gene lookup returns CDR1 SGHNT and CDR2 YYREEE (reference sequence). V shed 1 base, J shed 5 bases, and the junction held 8 bases outside the gene matches.

V and J are TRBV14 and TRBJ2-7; perhaps TRBD2 as D (5 bases). The CDR3 extends over 15 amino acids. Trimming cost V 0 bases and J 7 bases, with 16 bases left between them. The germline CDR1 and CDR2 sequences are SGHDN and FVKESK. As DNA, the CDR3 is TGTGCCAGCAGCCAAGAAATCAGCGGACGGTGGGAGCAGTACTTC. Protein product: CASSQEISGRWEQYF.

V gene TRBV7-2 combines with J gene TRBJ2-4; 8 bases agree with TRBD2. The J segment lost 3 bases and the V segment lost 0 bases, leaving 4 bases of the junction unmatched. The CDR3 runs to 16 residues. Germline lookup yields CDR1 SGHTA and CDR2 FQGNSA. The CDR3: CASSLASGTDKNIQYF. In nucleotides, the CDR3 is TGTGCCAGCAGCTTAGCTAGCGGGACGGACAAAAACATTCAGTACTTC.

This chain joins TRBV5-1 and TRBJ1-5; TRBD1 aligns across 9 bases. Germline V gene sequence: CDR1 SGHRS, CDR2 YFSETQ. There are 15 residues in the CDR3. V lost 0 bases to trimming and J lost 6 bases; unmatched junction nucleotides: 4. The CDR3 DNA reads TGCGCCAGCAGCTTGGGGGACAGGGAAACTCAGCCCCAGCATTTT. Its protein is CASSLGDRETQPQHF.